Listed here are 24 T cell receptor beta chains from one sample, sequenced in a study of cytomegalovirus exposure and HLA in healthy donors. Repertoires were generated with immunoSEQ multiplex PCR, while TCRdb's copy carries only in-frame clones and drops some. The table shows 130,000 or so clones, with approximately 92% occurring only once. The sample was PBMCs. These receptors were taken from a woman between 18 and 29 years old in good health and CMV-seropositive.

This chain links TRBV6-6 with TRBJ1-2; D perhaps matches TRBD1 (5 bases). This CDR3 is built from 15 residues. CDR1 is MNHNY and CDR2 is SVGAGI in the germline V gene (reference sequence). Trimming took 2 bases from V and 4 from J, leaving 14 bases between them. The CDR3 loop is CASSYARGGGYGYTF. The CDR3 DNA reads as TGTGCCAGCAGTTACGCAAGGGGTGGCGGCTATGGCTACACCTTC.

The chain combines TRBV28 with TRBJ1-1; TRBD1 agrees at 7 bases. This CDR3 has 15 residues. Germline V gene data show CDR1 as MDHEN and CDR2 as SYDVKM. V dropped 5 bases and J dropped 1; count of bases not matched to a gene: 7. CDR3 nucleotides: TGTGCCAGCAGTCCCCTCGGGACAGCGAACACTGAAGCTTTCTTT. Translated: CASSPLGTANTEAFF.

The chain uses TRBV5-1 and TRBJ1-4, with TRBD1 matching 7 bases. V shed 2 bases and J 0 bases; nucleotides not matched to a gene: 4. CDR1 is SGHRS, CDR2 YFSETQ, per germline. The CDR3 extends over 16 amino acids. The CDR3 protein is CASSFTGVTTNEKLFF. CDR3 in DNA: TGCGCCAGCAGCTTTACAGGGGTAACAACTAATGAAAAACTGTTTTTT.

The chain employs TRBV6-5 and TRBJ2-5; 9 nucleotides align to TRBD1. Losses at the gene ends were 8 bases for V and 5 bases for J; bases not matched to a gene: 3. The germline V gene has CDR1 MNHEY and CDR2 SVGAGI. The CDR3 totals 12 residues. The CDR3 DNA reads TGTGCCAGCGGGACAGGGCGGGAGACCCAGTACTTC. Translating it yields CASGTGRETQYF.

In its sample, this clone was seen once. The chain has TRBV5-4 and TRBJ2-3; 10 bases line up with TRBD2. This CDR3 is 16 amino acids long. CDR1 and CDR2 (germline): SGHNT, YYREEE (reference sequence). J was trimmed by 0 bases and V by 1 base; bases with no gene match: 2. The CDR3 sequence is CASSLKLAGSTDTQYF. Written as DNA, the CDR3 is TGTGCCAGCAGCTTGAAACTAGCGGGGAGCACAGATACGCAGTATTTT.

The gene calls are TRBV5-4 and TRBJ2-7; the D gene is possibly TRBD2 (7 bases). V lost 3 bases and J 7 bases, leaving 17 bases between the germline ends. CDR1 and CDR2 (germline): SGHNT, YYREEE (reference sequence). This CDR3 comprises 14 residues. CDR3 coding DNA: TGTGCCAGCAGCTGGGACGCGGGGGCAGGAGAGCAGTACTTC. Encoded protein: CASSWDAGAGEQYF.

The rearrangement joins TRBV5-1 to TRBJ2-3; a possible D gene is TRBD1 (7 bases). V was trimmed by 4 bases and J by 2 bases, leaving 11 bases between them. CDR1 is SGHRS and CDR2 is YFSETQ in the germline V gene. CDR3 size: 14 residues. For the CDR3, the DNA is TGCGCCAGCAGCAGCAGGGGGGACACAGATACGCAGTATTTT. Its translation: CASSSRGDTDTQYF.

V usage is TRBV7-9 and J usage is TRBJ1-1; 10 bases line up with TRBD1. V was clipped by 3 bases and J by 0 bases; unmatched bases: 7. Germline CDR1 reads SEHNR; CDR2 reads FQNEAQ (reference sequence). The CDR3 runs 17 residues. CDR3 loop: CASSLTWGQGLNTEAFF. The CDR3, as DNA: TGTGCCAGCAGCTTGACGTGGGGACAGGGGTTGAACACTGAAGCTTTCTTT.

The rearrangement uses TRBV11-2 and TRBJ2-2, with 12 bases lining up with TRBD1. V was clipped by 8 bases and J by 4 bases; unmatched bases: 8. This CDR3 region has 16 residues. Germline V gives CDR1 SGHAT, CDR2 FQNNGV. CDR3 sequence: CASARDRGPGTGELFF. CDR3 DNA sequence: TGTGCCAGCGCCCGGGACAGGGGGCCGGGCACCGGGGAGCTGTTTTTT.

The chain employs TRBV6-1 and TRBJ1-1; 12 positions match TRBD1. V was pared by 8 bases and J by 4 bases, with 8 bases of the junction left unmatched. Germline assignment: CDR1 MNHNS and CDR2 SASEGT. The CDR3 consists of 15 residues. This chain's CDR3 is CASERGQGAGTEAFF. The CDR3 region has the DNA TGTGCCAGCGAGCGGGGACAGGGGGCGGGCACTGAAGCTTTCTTT.

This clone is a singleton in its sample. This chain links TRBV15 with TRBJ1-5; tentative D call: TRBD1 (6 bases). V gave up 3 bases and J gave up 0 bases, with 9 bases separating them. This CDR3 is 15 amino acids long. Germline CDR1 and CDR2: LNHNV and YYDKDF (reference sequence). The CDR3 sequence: CATSSYRDSNQPQHF. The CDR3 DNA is TGTGCCACCAGCAGCTACAGGGATAGCAATCAGCCCCAGCATTTT.

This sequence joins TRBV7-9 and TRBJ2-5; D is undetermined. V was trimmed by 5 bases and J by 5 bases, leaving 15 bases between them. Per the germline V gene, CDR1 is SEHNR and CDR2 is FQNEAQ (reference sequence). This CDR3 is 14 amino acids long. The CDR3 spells CASSPVARRETQYF. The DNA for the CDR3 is TGTGCCAGCAGCCCCGTCGCGAGGCGGGAGACCCAGTACTTC.

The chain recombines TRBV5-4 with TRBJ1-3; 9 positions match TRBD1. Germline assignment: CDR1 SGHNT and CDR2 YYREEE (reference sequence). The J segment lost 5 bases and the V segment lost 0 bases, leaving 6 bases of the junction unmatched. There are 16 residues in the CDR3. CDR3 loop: CASSLAGTGRRNTIYF. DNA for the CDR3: TGTGCCAGCAGCTTGGCCGGGACAGGGCGCCGAAACACCATATATTTT. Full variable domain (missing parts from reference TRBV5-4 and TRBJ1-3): ETGVTQSPTHLIKTRGQQVTLRCSSQSGHNTVSWYQQALGQGPQFIFQYYREEENGRGNFPPRFSGLQFPNYSSELNVNALELDDSALYLCASSLAGTGRRNTIYFGEGSWLTVV.

The CDR3 here is CASSAWTVGGFRPQHF. The CDR3, as DNA: TGTGCCAGCAGCGCCTGGACAGTGGGGGGGTTTAGGCCCCAGCATTTT. This chain links TRBV9 with TRBJ1-5, with a possible D match to TRBD1 (6 bases). CDR1 is SGDLS, CDR2 YYNGEE, per germline. The CDR3 totals 16 residues. The V end lost 3 bases, the J end lost 9 bases, and 22 bases lay between the germline ends.

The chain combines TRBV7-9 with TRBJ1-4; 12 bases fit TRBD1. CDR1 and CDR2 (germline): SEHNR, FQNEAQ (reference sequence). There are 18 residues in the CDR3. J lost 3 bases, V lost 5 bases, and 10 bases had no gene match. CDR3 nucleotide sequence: TGTGCCAGCAGCAGTTCCCCGGGACAGGGGGCGGCTAATGAAAAACTGTTTTTT. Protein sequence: CASSSSPGQGAANEKLFF. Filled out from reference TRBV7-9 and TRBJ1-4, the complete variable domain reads DTGVSQNPRHKITKRGQNVTFRCDPISEHNRLYWYRQTLGQGPEFLTYFQNEAQLEKSRLLSDRFSAERPKGSFSTLEIQRTEQGDSAMYLCASSSSPGQGAANEKLFFGSGTQLSVL.

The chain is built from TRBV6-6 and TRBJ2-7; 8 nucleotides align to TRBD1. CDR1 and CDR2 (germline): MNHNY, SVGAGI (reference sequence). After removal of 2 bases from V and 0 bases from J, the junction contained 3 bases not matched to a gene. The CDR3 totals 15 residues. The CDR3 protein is CASSYQTGGSYEQYF. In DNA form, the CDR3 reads TGTGCCAGCAGTTACCAAACAGGGGGCTCCTACGAGCAGTACTTC.

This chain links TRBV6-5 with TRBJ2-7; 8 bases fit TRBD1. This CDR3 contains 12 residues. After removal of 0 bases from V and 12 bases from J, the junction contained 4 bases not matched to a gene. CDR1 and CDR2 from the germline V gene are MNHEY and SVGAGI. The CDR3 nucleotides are TGTGCCAGCAGTTACTCCGGACAGGGATCGTACTTC. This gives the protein CASSYSGQGSYF.

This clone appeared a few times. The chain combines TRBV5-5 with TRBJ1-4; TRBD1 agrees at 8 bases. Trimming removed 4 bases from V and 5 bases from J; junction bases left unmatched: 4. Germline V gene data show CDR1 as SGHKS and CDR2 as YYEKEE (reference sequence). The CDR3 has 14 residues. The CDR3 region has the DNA TGTGCCAGCAGCCGTGGGACAGGCAATGAAAAACTGTTTTTT. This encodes CASSRGTGNEKLFF.

The CDR3 loop reads CSVVAGEQFF. The CDR3, as DNA: TGCAGCGTTGTTGCGGGGGAGCAGTTCTTC. The chain carries TRBV29-1 and TRBJ2-1; a weak D match, TRBD2 (6 bases). Germline loops: CDR1 SQVTM, CDR2 ANQGSEA. This CDR3 contains 10 residues. V was trimmed by 4 bases and J by 10 bases, leaving 8 bases between them.

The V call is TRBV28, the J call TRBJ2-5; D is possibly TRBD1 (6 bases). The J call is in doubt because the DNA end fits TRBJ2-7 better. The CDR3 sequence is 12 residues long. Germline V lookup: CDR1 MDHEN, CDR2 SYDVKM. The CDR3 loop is CAVGGQNYEQYF. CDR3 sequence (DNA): TGTGCGGTAGGGGGACAAAACTACGAGCAGTACTTC.

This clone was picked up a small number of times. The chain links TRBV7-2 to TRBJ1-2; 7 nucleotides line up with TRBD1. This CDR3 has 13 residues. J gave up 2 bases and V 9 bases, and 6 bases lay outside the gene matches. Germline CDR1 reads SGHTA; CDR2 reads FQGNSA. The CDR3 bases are TGTGCCAGTACAGGGGCCGCAAACTATGGCTACACCTTC. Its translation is CASTGAANYGYTF.

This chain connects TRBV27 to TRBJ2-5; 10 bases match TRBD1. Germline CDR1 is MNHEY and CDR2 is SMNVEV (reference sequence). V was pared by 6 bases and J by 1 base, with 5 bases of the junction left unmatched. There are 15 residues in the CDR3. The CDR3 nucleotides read TGTGCCAGCAGCTCCGGGACAGGGGCCCAAGAGACCCAGTACTTC. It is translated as CASSSGTGAQETQYF.

The CDR3 protein is CASRGQGALYGYTF. CDR3 DNA: TGTGCCAGCAGGGGACAGGGGGCCCTCTATGGCTACACCTTC. The chain couples TRBV28 to TRBJ1-2; 12 bases fit TRBD1. This CDR3 has 14 residues. V shed 6 bases, J shed 4 bases, and the junction held 3 bases outside the gene matches. The germline gives CDR1 MDHEN, CDR2 SYDVKM.

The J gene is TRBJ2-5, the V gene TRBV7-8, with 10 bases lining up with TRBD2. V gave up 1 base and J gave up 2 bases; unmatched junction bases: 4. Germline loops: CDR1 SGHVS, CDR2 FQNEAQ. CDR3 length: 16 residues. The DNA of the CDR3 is TGTGCCAGCAGCTTAGGGCTAGCGGGGGTACAAGAGACCCAGTACTTC. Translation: CASSLGLAGVQETQYF.